These T cell receptor beta chains were read from a single sample in a study of human T cells and chemical hapten exposure. One entry per CDR3 protein results from TCRdb running MiXCR on the RACE reads. The data show some 200,000 distinct CDR3 sequences, approximately 20% seen once. The source was whole blood, collected in connection with sensitization to the hapten diphenylcyclopropenone (DPC). The receptors were gathered from a woman between 45 and 60 years old with alopecia areata. Some clones in this sample may be carry-over from other donors' samples. Each CDR3 is given with its conserved first and last residue. D genes are given only for firm matches. Size values are once, few and many counts, or a class for expanded clones, and some rows have none.

>.|.|TRBV2|TRBJ1-2|14
TGTGCCAGCAGTGAGGGGGGCACTAACTATGGCTACACCTTC
CASSEGGTNYGYTF
>many|TRBD2|TRBV11-2|TRBJ2-2|15
TGTGCCAGCAGCTTAGCTAGCGGGTCCACCGGGGAGCTGTTTTTT
CASSLASGSTGELFF
>.|.|TRBV12-3/TRBV12-4|TRBJ1-1|12
TGTGCCAGCAGCCTTTCCCGCGTTGAAGCTTTCTTT
CASSLSRVEAFF
>.|.|TRBV5-1|TRBJ2-3|14
TGCGCCAGCAGCTTGGAAGGTGAGGCAGATACGCAGTATTTT
CASSLEGEADTQYF
>.|TRBD2|TRBV20-1|TRBJ2-3|15
TGCAGTGCTAGAGATAGTGGGAGGGTCCCAGATACGCAGTATTTT
CSARDSGRVPDTQYF
>.|.|TRBV3-1|TRBJ1-2|16
TGTGCCAGCAGCCAAGAAAGAACAGGGCGCATACATGGCTACACCTTC
CASSQERTGRIHGYTF
>.|.|TRBV6-1|TRBJ1-1|13
TGTGCCGGAAGGTGGGGGGGAGACACTGAAGCTTTCTTT
CAGRWGGDTEAFF
>few|.|TRBV7-9|TRBJ2-1|14
TGTGCCAGCAGCTTTGAATCGGTCTACAATGAGCAGTTCTTC
CASSFESVYNEQFF
>.|.|TRBV29-1|TRBJ2-1|18
TGCAGCGTTGGTTCCCCGGTTTCGACGGAGGACGAACACAATGAGCAGTTCTTC
CSVGSPVSTEDEHNEQFF
>few|.|TRBV7-3|TRBJ1-1|15
TGTGCCAGCAGTTTAGGGTCAGGGAGGAACACTGAAGCTTTCTTT
CASSLGSGRNTEAFF
>.|TRBD2|TRBV28|TRBJ2-3|15
TGTGCCAGTGGGACTAGCGGATATAGCACAGATACGCAGTATTTT
CASGTSGYSTDTQYF
>.|TRBD2|TRBV20-1|TRBJ2-5|17
TGCAGTGCCAAACGGAGGACTAGCGGGAGGGACCAAGAGACCCAGTACTTC
CSAKRRTSGRDQETQYF
>.|TRBD2|TRBV7-2|TRBJ2-7|15
TGTGCCAGCAGCTTAACCGGGACTAGCAGCCACGAGCAGTACTTC
CASSLTGTSSHEQYF
>.|.|TRBV5-1|TRBJ1-2|14
TGCGCCAGCAGCTTGGCCCTGGATTTAGGAGGCTACACCTTC
CASSLALDLGGYTF
>.|TRBD2|TRBV25-1|TRBJ2-5|15
TGTGCCAGCAGTGAATGGGGGGGAATCGGAGAGACCCAGTACTTC
CASSEWGGIGETQYF
>few|TRBD1|TRBV5-1|TRBJ2-3|13
TGCGCCAGCAGCTCGGACAGGGAGGATACGCAGTATTTT
CASSSDREDTQYF
>few|.|TRBV2|TRBJ2-2|15
TGTGCCAGCAGTGAAGCGCTTGTGGGAACCGGGGAGCTGTTTTTT
CASSEALVGTGELFF
>few|.|TRBV15|TRBJ1-4|14
TGTGCCACCAGCAGAGATTTGACGCCCGAAAAACTGTTTTTT
CATSRDLTPEKLFF
>few|.|TRBV27|TRBJ2-1|17
TGTGCCAGCAGTTCAACGGGACTTTTCGCCTCCTACAATGAGCAGTTCTTC
CASSSTGLFASYNEQFF
>many|TRBD2|TRBV20-1|TRBJ2-7|16
TGCAGTGCTAGTACCCCGGCTAGCGGGAGAGACTACGAGCAGTACTTC
CSASTPASGRDYEQYF